This TCR beta chain was identified in a study of human T cells and chemical hapten exposure. As to time point: patch test 1, 2 weeks after DPC sensitization. Sample treatment: therapeutic diphenylcyclopropenone sensitization with weekly scalp DPC. This CDR3 is built from 14 residues. V lost 6 bases and J lost 2, with 10 bases in between. Germline V lookup: CDR1 LGHNT, CDR2 FRNRAP. This clonotype was detected ten times or more. TCRdb fed the RACE reads into MiXCR, producing one record per CDR3 protein. Of 75,000 to 95,000 distinct CDR3 sequences in the sample, 12% are singletons; the top ten hold 3.5% to 4.5%.

V and J are TRBV12-5 and TRBJ2-2; possibly TRBD1 for D (5 bases). The receptor's source is a woman in her sixties or seventies with alopecia areata. Some clones in this sample may be carry-over from other donors' samples. The sequencing used whole blood, collected in connection with sensitization to the hapten diphenylcyclopropenone (DPC). CDR3 DNA sequence: TGTGCTAGTGGCCGCGACAGTAACACCGGGGAGCTGTTTTTT. As protein: CASGRDSNTGELFF.